This T cell receptor (beta chain) was observed in a study of CD8 T cells in Susac syndrome. Notes on the study in general: As the study acknowledged, the number of individuals who were part of its TCR sequencing and HLA analysis was relatively small.

A remark on this clonotype: Its antigen is as yet unknown.

Random hexamers were used to reverse transcribe an amount of about 0.45 to 1 ug RNA. TCRdb fed the immunoSEQ multiplex PCR reads into MiXCR, producing one record per CDR3 protein. The sample lists around 300,000 distinct CDR3 sequences, approximately 85% occurring once. The CDR3 covers 15 residues. Germline lookup yields CDR1 MDHEN and CDR2 SYDVKM. Trimming removed 6 bases from V and 3 bases from J; junction bases left unmatched: 8. CD8+ and CD4+ blood T cells underwent TCR beta sequencing. The patients who served as multiple sclerosis controls were treatment-naive and had stable or active relapsing-remitting disease that fulfilled the revised McDonald criteria. TEMRA cells underwent FACS enrichment and CD8+ and CD4+ T cells underwent negative isolation.

The sequenced material came from CD8+ T cells from PBMCs. The chain is built from TRBV28 and TRBJ2-7; the match to TRBD1 covers 10 bases. The clonotype comes from a human donor with multiple sclerosis. CDR3 nucleotides: TGTGCCAGCAGCAATATGGACAGGGGGAACTACGAGCAGTACTTC. Translating gives CASSNMDRGNYEQYF.